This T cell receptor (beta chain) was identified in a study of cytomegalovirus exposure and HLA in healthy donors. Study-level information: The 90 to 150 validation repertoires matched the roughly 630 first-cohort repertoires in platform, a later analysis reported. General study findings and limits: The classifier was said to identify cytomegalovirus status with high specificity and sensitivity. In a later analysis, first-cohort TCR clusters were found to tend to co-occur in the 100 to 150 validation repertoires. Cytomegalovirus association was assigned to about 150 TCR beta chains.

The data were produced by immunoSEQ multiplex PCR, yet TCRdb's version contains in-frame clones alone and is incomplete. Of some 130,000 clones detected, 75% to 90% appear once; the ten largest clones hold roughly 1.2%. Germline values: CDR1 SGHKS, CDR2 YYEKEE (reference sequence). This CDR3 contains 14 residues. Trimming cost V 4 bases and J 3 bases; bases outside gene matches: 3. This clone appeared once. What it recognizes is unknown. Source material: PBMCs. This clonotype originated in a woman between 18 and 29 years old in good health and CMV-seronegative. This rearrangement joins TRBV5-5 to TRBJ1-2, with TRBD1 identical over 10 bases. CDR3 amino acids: CASSLGQGYYGYTF. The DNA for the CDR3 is TGTGCCAGCAGCCTGGGACAGGGGTACTATGGCTACACCTTC. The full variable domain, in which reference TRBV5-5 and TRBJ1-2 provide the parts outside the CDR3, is DAGVTQSPTHLIKTRGQQVTLRCSPISGHKSVSWYQQVLGQGPQFIFQYYEKEERGRGNFPDRFSARQFPNYSSELNVNALLLGDSALYLCASSLGQGYYGYTFGSGTRLTVV.